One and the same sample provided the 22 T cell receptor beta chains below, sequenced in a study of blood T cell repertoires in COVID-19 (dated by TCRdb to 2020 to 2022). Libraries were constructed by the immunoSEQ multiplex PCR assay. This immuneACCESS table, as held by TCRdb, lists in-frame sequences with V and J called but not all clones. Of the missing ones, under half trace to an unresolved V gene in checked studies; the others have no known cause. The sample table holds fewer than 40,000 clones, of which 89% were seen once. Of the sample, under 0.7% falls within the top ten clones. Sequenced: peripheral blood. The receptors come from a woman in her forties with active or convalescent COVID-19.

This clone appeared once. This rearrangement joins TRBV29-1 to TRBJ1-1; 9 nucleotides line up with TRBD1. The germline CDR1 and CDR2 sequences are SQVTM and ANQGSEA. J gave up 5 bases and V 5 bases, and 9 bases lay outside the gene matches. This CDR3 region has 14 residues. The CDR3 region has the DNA TGCAGCGTTAGGGGGGGGACAGGGTGGACTGAAGCTTTCTTT. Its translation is CSVRGGTGWTEAFF.

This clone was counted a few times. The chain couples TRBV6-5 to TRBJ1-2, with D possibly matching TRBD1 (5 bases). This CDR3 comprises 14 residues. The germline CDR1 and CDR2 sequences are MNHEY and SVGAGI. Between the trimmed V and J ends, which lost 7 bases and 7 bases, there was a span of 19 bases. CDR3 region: CASKGGREYTGYTF. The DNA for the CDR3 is TGTGCCAGCAAGGGAGGCAGGGAGTATACTGGCTACACCTTC.

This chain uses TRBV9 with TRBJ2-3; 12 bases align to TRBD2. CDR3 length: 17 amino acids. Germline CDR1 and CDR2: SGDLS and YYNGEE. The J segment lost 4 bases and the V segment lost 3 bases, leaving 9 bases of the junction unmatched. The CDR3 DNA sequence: TGTGCCAGCAGCGGCCTTCTAGCGGGGGGGCGAGCAGATACGCAGTATTTT. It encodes CASSGLLAGGRADTQYF.

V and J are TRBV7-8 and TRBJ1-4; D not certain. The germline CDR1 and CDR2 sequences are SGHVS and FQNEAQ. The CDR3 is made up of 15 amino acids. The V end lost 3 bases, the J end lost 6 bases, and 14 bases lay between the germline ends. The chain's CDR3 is CASSLAGFRDEKLFF. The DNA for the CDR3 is TGTGCCAGCAGCTTGGCCGGGTTTCGGGATGAAAAACTGTTTTTT.

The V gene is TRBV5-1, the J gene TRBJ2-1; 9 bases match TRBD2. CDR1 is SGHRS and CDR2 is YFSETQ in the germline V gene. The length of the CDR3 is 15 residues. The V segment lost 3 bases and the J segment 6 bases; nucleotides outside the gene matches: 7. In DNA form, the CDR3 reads TGCGCCAGCAGCTCAGCGGGAGGCGTGGGCAATGAGCAGTTCTTC. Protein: CASSSAGGVGNEQFF.

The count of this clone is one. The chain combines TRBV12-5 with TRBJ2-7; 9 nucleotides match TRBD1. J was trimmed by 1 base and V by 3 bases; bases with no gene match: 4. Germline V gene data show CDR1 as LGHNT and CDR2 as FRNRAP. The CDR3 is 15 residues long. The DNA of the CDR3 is TGTGCTAGTGGTTTTCAGACAGGGGGTTCCTACGAGCAGTACTTC. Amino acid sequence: CASGFQTGGSYEQYF.

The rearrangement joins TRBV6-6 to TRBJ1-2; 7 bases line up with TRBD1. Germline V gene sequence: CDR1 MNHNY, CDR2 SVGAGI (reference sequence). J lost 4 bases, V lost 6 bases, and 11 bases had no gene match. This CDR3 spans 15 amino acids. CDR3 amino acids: CASRPGRQGGYGYTF. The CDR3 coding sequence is TGTGCCAGCAGGCCCGGCCGGCAGGGGGGCTATGGCTACACCTTC.

CDR3 sequence (DNA): TGTGCCAGCTCACCAACCAGAAACACTGAAGCTTTCTTT. This sequence encodes CASSPTRNTEAFF. The chain couples TRBV18 to TRBJ1-1; D call uncertain. The CDR3 extends over 13 amino acids. The V gene lost 2 bases and the J gene lost 2 bases, with 6 bases spanning the gap. CDR1 is KGHSH, CDR2 LQKENI, per germline.

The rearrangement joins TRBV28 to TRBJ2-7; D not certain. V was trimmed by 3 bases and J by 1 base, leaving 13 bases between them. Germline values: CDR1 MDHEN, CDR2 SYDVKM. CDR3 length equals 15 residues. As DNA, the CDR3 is TGTGCCAGCAGTTTCGTCAGTACGGGTTCCTACGAGCAGTACTTC. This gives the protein CASSFVSTGSYEQYF. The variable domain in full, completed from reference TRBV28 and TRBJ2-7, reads DVKVTQSSRYLVKRTGEKVFLECVQDMDHENMFWYRQDPGLGLRLIYFSYDVKMKEKGDIPEGYSVSREKKERFSLILESASTNQTSMYLCASSFVSTGSYEQYFGPGTRLTVT.

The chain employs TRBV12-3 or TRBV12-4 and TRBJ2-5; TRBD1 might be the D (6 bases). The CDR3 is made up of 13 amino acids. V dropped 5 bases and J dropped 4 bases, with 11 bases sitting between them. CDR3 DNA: TGTGCCAGCAGTCGGGACATAATAGAGACCCAGTACTTC. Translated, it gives CASSRDIIETQYF.

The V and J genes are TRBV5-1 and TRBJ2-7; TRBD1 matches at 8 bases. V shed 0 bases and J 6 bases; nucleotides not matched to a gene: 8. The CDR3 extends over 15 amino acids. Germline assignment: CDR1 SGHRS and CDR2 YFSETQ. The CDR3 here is CASSLDRQGAGEQYF. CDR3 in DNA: TGCGCCAGCAGCTTGGATCGGCAGGGGGCCGGCGAGCAGTACTTC.

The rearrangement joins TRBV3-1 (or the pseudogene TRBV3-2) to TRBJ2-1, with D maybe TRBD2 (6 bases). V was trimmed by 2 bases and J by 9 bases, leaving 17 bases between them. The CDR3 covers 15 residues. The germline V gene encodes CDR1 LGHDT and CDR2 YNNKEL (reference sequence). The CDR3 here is CASSQSRGPEGEQFF. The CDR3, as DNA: TGTGCCAGCAGCCAATCGCGGGGTCCAGAGGGTGAGCAGTTCTTC.

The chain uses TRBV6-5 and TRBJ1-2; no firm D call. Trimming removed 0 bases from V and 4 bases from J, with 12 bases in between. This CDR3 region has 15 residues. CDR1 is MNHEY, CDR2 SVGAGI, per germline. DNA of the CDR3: TGTGCCAGCAGTTACTCGAACGGGTATGGCTATGGCTACACCTTC. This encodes CASSYSNGYGYGYTF.

The CDR3 spells CASSLQGSETQYF. Written as DNA, the CDR3 is TGTGCCAGCAGTTTACAGGGATCAGAGACCCAGTACTTC. The chain uses TRBV12-3 or TRBV12-4 and TRBJ2-5; TRBD1 might be the D (5 bases). This CDR3 has 13 residues. V lost 2 bases, J lost 4 bases, and 8 bases lay in between.

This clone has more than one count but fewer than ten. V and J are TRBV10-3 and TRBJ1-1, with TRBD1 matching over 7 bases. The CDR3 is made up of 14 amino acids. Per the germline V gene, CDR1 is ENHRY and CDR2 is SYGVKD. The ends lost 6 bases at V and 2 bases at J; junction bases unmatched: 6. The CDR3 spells CAISSGQVNTEAFF. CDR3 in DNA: TGTGCCATCAGCTCCGGACAGGTTAACACTGAAGCTTTCTTT.

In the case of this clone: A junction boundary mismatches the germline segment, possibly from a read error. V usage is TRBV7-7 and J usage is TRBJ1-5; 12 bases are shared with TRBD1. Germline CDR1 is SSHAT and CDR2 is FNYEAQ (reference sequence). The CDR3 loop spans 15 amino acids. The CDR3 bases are TGTGCTAGCAGGGGGGGACAGGGGGCCCATCAGCCCCAGCATTTT. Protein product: CASRGGQGAHQPQHF.

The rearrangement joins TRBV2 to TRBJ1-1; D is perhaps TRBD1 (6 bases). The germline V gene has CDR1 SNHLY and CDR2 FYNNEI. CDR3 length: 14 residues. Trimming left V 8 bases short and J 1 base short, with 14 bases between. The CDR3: CASGARGGNTEAFF. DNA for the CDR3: TGTGCCAGCGGGGCGAGGGGGGGGAACACTGAAGCTTTCTTT.

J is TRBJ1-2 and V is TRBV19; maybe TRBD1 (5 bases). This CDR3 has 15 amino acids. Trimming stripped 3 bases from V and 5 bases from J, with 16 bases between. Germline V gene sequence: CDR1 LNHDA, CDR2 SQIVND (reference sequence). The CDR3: CASSIDRLPVYGYTF. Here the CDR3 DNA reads TGTGCCAGTAGTATTGACAGACTTCCCGTTTATGGCTACACCTTC.

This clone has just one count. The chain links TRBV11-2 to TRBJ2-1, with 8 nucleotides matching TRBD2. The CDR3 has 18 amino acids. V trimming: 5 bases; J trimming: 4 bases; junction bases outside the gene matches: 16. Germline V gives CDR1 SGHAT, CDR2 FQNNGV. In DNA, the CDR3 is TGTGCCAGCAGCCCCGGGGGGGGTGGCGGGGTGGTTTACAATGAGCAGTTCTTC. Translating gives CASSPGGGGGVVYNEQFF. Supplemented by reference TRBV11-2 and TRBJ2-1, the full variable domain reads EAGVAQSPRYKIIEKRQSVAFWCNPISGHATLYWYQQILGQGPKLLIQFQNNGVVDDSQLPKDRFSAERLKGVDSTLKIQPAKLEDSAVYLCASSPGGGGGVVYNEQFFGPGTRLTVL.

The DNA for the CDR3 is TGCGCCAGCAGCCTAGATCCGTCAAGCTCCTACGAGCAGTACTTC. Its translation is CASSLDPSSSYEQYF. J is TRBJ2-7 and V is TRBV5-1; D not certain. V was pared by 4 bases and J by 0 bases, with 14 bases between. This CDR3 has 15 amino acids. In germline, CDR1 is SGHRS, CDR2 YFSETQ.

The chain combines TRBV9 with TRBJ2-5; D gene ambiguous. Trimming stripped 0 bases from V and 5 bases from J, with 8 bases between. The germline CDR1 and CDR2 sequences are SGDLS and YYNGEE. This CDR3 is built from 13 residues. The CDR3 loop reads CASSVAAGETQYF. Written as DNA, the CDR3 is TGTGCCAGCAGCGTAGCGGCCGGGGAGACCCAGTACTTC.

The CDR3 reads CASSPEDYEQYF. In DNA form, the CDR3 reads TGTGCCAGCAGCCCCGAGGACTACGAGCAGTACTTC. V usage is TRBV7-9 and J usage is TRBJ2-7; no reliable D call. With 5 bases removed from V and 3 bases from J, the gap between germline ends came to 8 bases. Germline loops: CDR1 SEHNR, CDR2 FQNEAQ (reference sequence). This CDR3 spans 12 amino acids.